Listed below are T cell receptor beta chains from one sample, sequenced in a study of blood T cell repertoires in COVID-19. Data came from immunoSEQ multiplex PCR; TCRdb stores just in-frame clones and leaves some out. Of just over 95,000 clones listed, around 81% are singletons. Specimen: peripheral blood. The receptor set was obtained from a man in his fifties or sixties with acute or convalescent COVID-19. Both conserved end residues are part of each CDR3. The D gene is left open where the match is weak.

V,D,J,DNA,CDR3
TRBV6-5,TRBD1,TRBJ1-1,TGTGCCAGCAGCGGGACAGCGAACACTGAAGCTTTCTTT,CASSGTANTEAFF
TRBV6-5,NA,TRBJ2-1,TGTGCCAGCAGTTTCCAAGCGGCCCAGGAGCAGTTCTTC,CASSFQAAQEQFF
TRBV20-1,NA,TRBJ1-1,TGCAGTGCTAGTGGGGGGGGCCTGTTGAACACTGAAGCTTTCTTT,CSASGGGLLNTEAFF
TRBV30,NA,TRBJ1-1,TGTGCCTGGACCCCCCGGACTCCGAACACTGAAGCTTTCTTT,CAWTPRTPNTEAFF
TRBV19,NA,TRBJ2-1,TGTGCCAGTAGTATTAGAGCGCAGGGGAAAGGGGATGAGCAGTTCTTC,CASSIRAQGKGDEQFF
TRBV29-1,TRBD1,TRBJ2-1,TGCAGCGTTATCGGGACAGGGGGCTTGAGTTCCTACAATGAGCAGTTCTTC,CSVIGTGGLSSYNEQFF
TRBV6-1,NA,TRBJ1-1,TGTGCCAGCAGTGAAACATATAGGGGGTACACTGAAGCTTTCTTT,CASSETYRGYTEAFF
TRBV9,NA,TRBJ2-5,TGTGCCAGCAGCTCGTCGGGACTTAAAGAGACCCAGTACTTC,CASSSSGLKETQYF
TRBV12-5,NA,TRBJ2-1,TGTGCTAGTGGTTTGGTACGAGGAGGGTACAATGAGCAGTTCTTC,CASGLVRGGYNEQFF
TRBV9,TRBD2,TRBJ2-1,TGTGCCAGCGGCAGCAGCGGACTAGCTCTTGAGCAGTTCTTC,CASGSSGLALEQFF